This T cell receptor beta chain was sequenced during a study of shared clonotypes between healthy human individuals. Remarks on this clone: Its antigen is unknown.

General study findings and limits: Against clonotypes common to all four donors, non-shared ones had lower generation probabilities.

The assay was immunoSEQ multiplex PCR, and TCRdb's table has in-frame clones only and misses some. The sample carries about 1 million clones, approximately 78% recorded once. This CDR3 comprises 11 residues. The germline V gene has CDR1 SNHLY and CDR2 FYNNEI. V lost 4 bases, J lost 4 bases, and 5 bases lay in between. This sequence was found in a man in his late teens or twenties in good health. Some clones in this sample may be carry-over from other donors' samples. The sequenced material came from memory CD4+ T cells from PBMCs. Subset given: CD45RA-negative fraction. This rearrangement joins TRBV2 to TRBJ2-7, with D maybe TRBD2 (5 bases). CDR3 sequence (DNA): TGTGCCAGCAGTGCGGGGTACGAGCAGTACTTC. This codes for CASSAGYEQYF.